This TCR beta chain appears in the sequencing data of a study of cytomegalovirus exposure and HLA in healthy donors listed by TCRdb under 2017. Regarding the study in general: An earlier analysis of several hundred of the donors reported about 290 Gb of sequence data and around 110 million unique TCR beta sequences from 150 million to 200 million T cells. The aim of the study was to test whether cataloging public T cell receptors could identify signatures of past pathogen exposure. An earlier analysis of a few hundred of the donors applied high-throughput TCR beta sequencing to assess whether each TCR beta V gene segment acted as functional or pseudogenic. A handful of DR-DQ haplotypes were treated as single units for association and clustering because of strong linkage in the cohort. Rather than drawing on any new phenotypic data, the later analysis identified candidate immune exposures from TCR beta sequences and the way those sequences occurred across donors. On average, around 200,000 unique TCR beta nucleotide sequences were sequenced per donor among more than 350 genotyped donors of the cohort, with around 19% of those sequences being non-productive. In a later genetic analysis, genome-wide SNP genotypes for about 60% of the 666 donors were used, and that subset was treated as a discovery cohort. All discovery cohort repertoires had been generated on a single sequencing platform. Donor age, sex, ethnicity and CMV serostatus were compiled together with the repertoire data. The number of typed donors differed by locus: 629-630 for A, B, C, DRB1 and DQB1; some 540 for DQA1; around 580 for DPA1; and about 450 for DPB1. The study profiled the T cell repertoires of about 720 subjects by immunosequencing and related them to cytomegalovirus serostatus. An early release that covered several hundred HLA-typed donors contained approximately 300 gigabases of sequencing data and around 85 million unique TCR sequences. Of the roughly 400 genotyped donors, about 80% fell in the genetic ancestry cluster associated with self-reported Caucasian donors. A separate validation cohort of over a hundred different subjects was used in addition to the approximately 610-subject first cohort. To predict cytomegalovirus infection status, the study brought together high-throughput TCR immunosequencing, statistical association of individual TCRs with disease status, and machine learning. HLA typing covered class I and class II loci at four-digit resolution. A later analysis re-examined previously published TCR beta repertoires from more than 550 donors and added high-resolution HLA genotyping to investigate patterns of TCR occurrence.

The research as a whole found: Some IMGT-functional V segments, including TRBV6-2 and TRBV6-3, could not be distinguished by the 87-base-pair reads and were therefore excluded. Broadly in line with IMGT annotations, most TCR beta V segments showed up in productive rearrangements about 87% or about 30% of the time in an earlier analysis of several hundred of the donors. The classifier was reported to diagnose cytomegalovirus status with high specificity and sensitivity in both the original cohort and the validation cohort. Because HLA typing was missing for some donors at each locus, association tests included only the typed subset. Most TCR sequences were seen in very few donors, while some public TCRs were found in many individuals. At a false discovery rate of 0.05, a later analysis linked 15,000 to 20,000 TCR beta sequences to specific HLA alleles. In this cohort, only TCR beta chains were sequenced, and detectable features were limited by the absence of alpha or paired-chain data. When HLA alleles, especially DR and DQ, strongly co-occurred, attributing TCR associations to individual alleles was difficult. Around 16 rarely observed V segments, including chromosome 9 orphons, were excluded from the earlier analysis of approximately 600 of the donors because counts were too low. A cluster of highly shared sequence variants was judged likely to be a technical artifact of the sequencing pipeline. A further reported finding was that TCR beta sequences accurately predicted the HLA-A and HLA-B alleles for most subjects in the first cohort. A later analysis found that most CMV-associated TCR beta chains appeared HLA-restricted, with HLA associations seemingly driven largely by CMV exposure. A later genetic analysis associated a missense DCLRE1C variant with V-gene and J-gene trimming of TCR beta chains, and an independent cohort replicated the association. Presence/absence analyses assumed roughly uniform sequencing depth across donors, an assumption that may not hold. A few of the identified cytomegalovirus-associated TCR beta chains were confirmed in vitro to be specific for cytomegalovirus antigens. In a later genetic analysis, fewer N-insertions in productive TCRs were reported among donors in an Asian-associated ancestry cluster than the approximately 670-donor mean. A total of 164 TCR beta chains were listed by the study as associated with cytomegalovirus. Compared with equally common non-associated chains, HLA-associated TCR beta chains in a later analysis were more clonally expanded and had lower generation probabilities. A later analysis reported that several top co-occurrence clusters appeared linked to parvovirus B19, influenza, CMV and Epstein-Barr virus. It was suggested by the authors that the approach could potentially be generalized to other disease states and immunological phenotypes. For the cohort, immune exposure information was limited to CMV serostatus. According to a later analysis, TCR association rates differed among HLA loci, with DRB1 alleles showing the most associated TCRs and HLA-C alleles showing the fewest. Correlated functional status among segregating V segments might reflect linkage disequilibrium, but an unknown experimental factor could not be ruled out.

The library was prepared using the immunoSEQ multiplex PCR assay. A mixture of 60 forward primers for TCR Vbeta segments and 13 reverse primers for TCR Jbeta segments was used in the multiplex PCR. A multiplex PCR assay on genomic DNA amplified the CDR3 region of rearranged TCR beta genes. On the Illumina HiSeq System, the amplified TCR beta libraries were sequenced as 87-base-pair reads. The paper's data handling went like this. Across the 670 or so repertoires, a later analysis counted about 81 million unique TCR beta chains, 8.5 million to 12 million of which were shared by at least two donors. Raw reads were error-corrected and collapsed into unique sequences by a nearest-neighbor algorithm in which closely related sequences were merged to remove PCR and sequencing errors. V, D and J gene segments were assigned by aligning CDR3 sequences to IMGT reference sequences. Each retained sequence needed at least a six-nucleotide match to both a V gene segment and a J gene segment. A rearrangement counted as productive if the CDR3 had no stop codons and remained in frame with V and J, and every other rearrangement counted as non-productive. Following IMGT convention, CDR3 was defined as the stretch from the second conserved V-encoded cysteine up to the conserved J-encoded phenylalanine. The earlier analysis of about 570 of the donors excluded any sequence lacking an unambiguous match to a single V gene segment. An earlier analysis of 500 to 600 of the donors classified V segments as functional when productive rearrangements were above 56.7% and as segregating when the standard deviation between donors was above 5%. A statistical classification framework was built to diagnose cytomegalovirus status from the catalog of TCR beta chain sequences. In a later analysis, V and J genes were assigned by comparing TCR nucleotide sequences against IMGT/GENE-DB human TR gene sequences. The TCRdist pipeline was used in a later analysis to assign CDR3 sequences and most-parsimonious VDJ recombination scenarios. A later analysis defined each TCR beta chain by its CDR3 amino acid sequence plus V-gene family, and excluded reads lacking a unique V-gene family. In a later analysis, approximately 590 highly shared, low-generation-probability nucleotide sequences were removed to address suspected cross-contamination and a sequencing artifact. A later analysis calculated a clonal expansion index for each public chain from normalized within-repertoire ranks of inferred template counts. Generation probabilities in a later analysis came from a VDJ recombination model fitted to out-of-frame rearrangements, and those results were checked against IGoR. In a later analysis, hypergeometric tests were used to score TCR-TCR, TCR-HLA and TCR-CMV co-occurrence, with a repertoire-size bias correction applied to TCR pairs. False discovery rates were estimated in a later analysis by permuting HLA or CMV assignments 20 times. In a later analysis, co-occurring TCRs were grouped using DBSCAN, with TCRdist sequence similarity added in when clustering inside HLA-allele-positive subsets. Repertoires with fewer than 30,000 or more than 120,000 public chains were left out of co-occurrence clustering, as were several repertoires with anomalous nucleotide sharing. This is the immuneACCESS table as TCRdb keeps it, with only in-frame sequences that have V and J called. A part of the clones is gone; compared with another copy, unresolved V genes explain less than half, and the rest is unexplained. V and J calls and clone size are given by that table; D and trimming were obtained from the DNA. Here the sample has 110,000 to 150,000 clones; roughly 80% occur a single time. The ten largest account for under 6% of the sample.

Between the V and J ends, shortened by 4 bases and 0 bases respectively, the junction contains 13 bases. From the cysteine through the phenylalanine, the CDR3 covers 15 amino acids. Just the 45-base CDR3 DNA is kept, in frame starting at base 1. The CDR1 and CDR2 encoded by the germline V gene are SNHLY and FYNNEI. The cohort consisted of approximately 690 healthy bone marrow donors. At the time of sampling, every cohort member was nominally healthy, though immune exposures that went unrecorded were likely present. The donor was CMV seronegative and belonged to the group of 320 or so seronegative cohort members. A peripheral blood sample was provided by each donor, and peripheral blood mononuclear cells were used for TCR beta sequencing. The Qiagen DNeasy Blood Extraction Kit was used to extract genomic DNA from the blood cell samples. As to this clone: Its antigen is still unknown. No base-level quality is on record; no much larger clone is a single base apart.

The rearranged segments are TRBV2 and TRBJ2-7; no D gene is confidently identified. Sequences were obtained from PBMCs. This TCR derives from a man aged 40-50 years in good health and CMV-seronegative. The CDR3 reads CASSGWQAASYEQYF. The bases read TGTGCCAGCAGTGGTTGGCAGGCCGCCTCCTACGAGCAGTACTTC.